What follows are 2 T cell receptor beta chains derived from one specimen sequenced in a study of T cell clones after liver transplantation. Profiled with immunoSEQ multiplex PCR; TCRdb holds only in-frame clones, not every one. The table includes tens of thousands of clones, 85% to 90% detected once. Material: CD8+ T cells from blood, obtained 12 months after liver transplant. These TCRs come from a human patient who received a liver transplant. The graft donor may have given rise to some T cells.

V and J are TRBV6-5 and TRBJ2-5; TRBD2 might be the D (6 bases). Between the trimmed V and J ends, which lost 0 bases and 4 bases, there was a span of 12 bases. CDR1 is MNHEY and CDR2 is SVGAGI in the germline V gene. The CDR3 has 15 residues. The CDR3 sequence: CASSYSRRRGETQYF. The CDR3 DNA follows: TGTGCCAGCAGTTACTCGAGAAGGAGGGGAGAGACCCAGTACTTC.

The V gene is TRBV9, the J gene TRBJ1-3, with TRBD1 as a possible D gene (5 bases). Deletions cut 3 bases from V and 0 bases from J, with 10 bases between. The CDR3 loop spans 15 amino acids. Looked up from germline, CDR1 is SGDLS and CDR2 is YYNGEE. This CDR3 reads CASSDTGFSGNTIYF. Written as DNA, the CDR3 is TGTGCCAGCAGCGATACAGGCTTCTCTGGAAACACCATATATTTT.